This is a list of T cell receptor beta chains from one sample in a study of pediatric ulcerative colitis. Here immunoSEQ multiplex PCR was the method, and the copy in TCRdb shows in-frame clones only, minus some. Of tens of thousands of clones listed, over 70% are singletons. The source material was gut tissue. The source is a boy aged 5-17 years with severe ulcerative colitis. Each CDR3 is given without its conserved first and last residue.

TRBV6-5	ASSYSSETQY
TRBV6-5	ASSYGGYGYT
TRBV12-5	ARWTSDSTDTQY
TRBV7-6	ASSLGQGASYNEQF
TRBV19	ASSTPAGGRSPLH
TRBV5-4	ASSLGLVNEQF
TRBV11-2	ASTYSGGQTYEQY
TRBV18	ASSPETGSYEQY
TRBV6-5	ASSGDTNTEAF
TRBV5-4	ASSLAPGGANVLT
TRBV2	ASSNLGKGYGYT
TRBV5-1	ASSLQGQTTDTQY
TRBV5-4	ASSLPDLNEQF
TRBV2	ASSEGRGGQPQH
TRBV7-8	ASSLGSVGGPGEQY
TRBV19	ASSWGQLSNQPQH
TRBV7-3	ASSLNGGQPQH
TRBV10-3	ASGGVVENYGYT
TRBV28	ASTSGGHTIY
TRBV4-1	ASSQDYGFSTPNEQF